This T cell receptor beta chain stems from a study of T cell clonotyping in hematopoietic cell transplantation. In the case of this clone: Its antigen is currently unknown. The limits of the CDR3 on the DNA are not certain, so only TCRdb's listed CDR3 is given.

Findings and caveats of the study: Recipient TCR diversity dropped after transplant; expanded clonotypes rose from day 30 to 180. No sorting was done, leaving CD4 and CD8 contributions mixed. Few recipient clonotypes overlapped donors; over 97% were de novo at given depth. Graft donor and pretransplant recipient Inverse Simpson Index values predicted broader posttransplant TCR diversity.

Here immunoSEQ multiplex PCR was the method, and the copy in TCRdb shows in-frame clones only, minus some. The sample carries roughly 44,000 clones, approximately 95% recorded once. The material sequenced was peripheral blood mononuclear cells. The receptor was derived from a man aged 25 to 45 in good health. Some clones in this sample may be carry-over from other donors' samples.

The CDR3 is CASSLAQAIQPQHF. The chain employs TRBV5-1 and TRBJ1-5; the D call of TRBD1 is as the table states it, not checked on the DNA. The germline CDR1 and CDR2 sequences are SGHRS and YFSETQ. The CDR3 length is 14 residues, termini included.